This passage covers 25 T cell receptor beta chains from one sample sequenced in a study of spatial heterogeneity in lung cancer. TCRdb reprocessed the 5' RACE reads with MiXCR, giving one entry per CDR3 protein. The sample lists around 100,000 distinct CDR3 sequences; 11% were seen once. Time point given: blood at routine non-recurrence follow-up after resection. The starting material was PBMCs, obtained at follow-up. The receptor source for this set is a female donor with early-stage non-small cell lung cancer.

This clonotype was recorded a few times. The chain employs TRBV11-2 and TRBJ1-2, with D possibly matching TRBD1 (5 bases). Germline V CDR1 and CDR2: SGHAT, FQNNGV. Trimming shortened V by 2 bases and J by 10 bases, and 23 bases separated the two germline ends. This CDR3 spans 16 amino acids. CDR3 protein: CASSLTIGGWLRDYTF. The CDR3 region has the DNA TGTGCCAGCAGCTTAACTATCGGGGGATGGTTACGGGACTACACCTTC.

This clonotype was seen only a few times. The V call is TRBV2, the J call TRBJ1-1, with D possibly matching TRBD1 (5 bases). Germline loops: CDR1 SNHLY, CDR2 FYNNEI. This CDR3 is built from 13 residues. The V end lost 7 bases, the J end lost 2 bases, and 11 bases lay between the germline ends. The CDR3 is CASKRDFNTEAFF. CDR3 nucleotides: TGTGCCAGCAAAAGGGACTTTAACACTGAAGCTTTCTTT.

This clonotype was seen a handful of times. CDR3 in DNA: TGCGCCAGCAGCCAAGATCCTGTTGGCAGGAAAGCTTTCTTT. Amino acid sequence: CASSQDPVGRKAFF. V is TRBV4-1 and J is TRBJ1-1; D gene unclear. Germline loops: CDR1 MGHRA, CDR2 YSYEKL. The CDR3 length is 14 residues. V was cut by 0 bases and J by 9 bases, with 14 bases left in between.

This chain links TRBV5-4 with TRBJ2-1; the D gene is possibly TRBD2 (6 bases). V lost 5 bases, J lost 2 bases, and 14 bases lay in between. The CDR3 contains 15 residues. CDR1 SGHNT and CDR2 YYREEE come from the germline V gene (reference sequence). Written as DNA, the CDR3 is TGTGCCAGCAGTTCGGAGGGGCCTACCTACAATGAGCAGTTCTTC. Its protein is CASSSEGPTYNEQFF.

V usage is TRBV29-1 and J usage is TRBJ1-2, with 9 bases that match TRBD1. The junction had 8 bases not matched to a gene; V was cut back by 7 bases and J by 2 bases. Germline V gene data show CDR1 as SQVTM and CDR2 as ANQGSEA. The CDR3 runs to 14 residues. CDR3 DNA: TGCAGCGCGACGATACAGGGGGCGAACTATGGCTACACCTTC. It encodes CSATIQGANYGYTF.

The chain uses TRBV7-2 and TRBJ2-3; 9 bases fit TRBD2. Germline V gives CDR1 SGHTA, CDR2 FQGNSA. The CDR3 is made up of 15 amino acids. Trimming removed 5 bases from V and 5 bases from J; junction bases left unmatched: 8. CDR3 sequence: CASSPLGGREDTQYF. The CDR3 region has the DNA TGTGCCAGCAGCCCCCTTGGCGGGAGGGAAGATACGCAGTATTTT.

The sample holds many counts of this clonotype. The rearrangement uses TRBV24-1 and TRBJ2-3; D remains unclear. The V gene lost 4 bases and the J gene lost 2 bases, with 3 bases spanning the gap. The germline CDR1 and CDR2 sequences are KGHDR and SFDVKD. The CDR3 has 12 residues. DNA for the CDR3: TGTGCCACCAGTGAGCACACAGATACGCAGTATTTT. This codes for CATSEHTDTQYF.

The rearrangement links TRBV28 to TRBJ2-4; 7 bases map to TRBD2. The V gene end was trimmed by 4 bases and the J gene end by 2 bases; junction bases not matched to a gene: 5. This CDR3 region has 15 residues. CDR1 is MDHEN and CDR2 is SYDVKM in the germline V gene. For the CDR3, the DNA is TGTGCCAGCAGTTCCGGCGGGAGCACCAAAAACATTCAGTACTTC. Translating gives CASSSGGSTKNIQYF.

This clonotype was seen ten or more times. This rearrangement joins TRBV3-1 to TRBJ2-6; D possibly corresponds to TRBD1 (5 bases). There are 17 residues in the CDR3. V was clipped by 0 bases and J by 4 bases, with 13 bases between them. Germline CDR1 and CDR2: LGHDT and YNNKEL (reference sequence). The CDR3 loop is CASSQDQPGYGANVLTF. CDR3 DNA: TGTGCCAGCAGCCAAGATCAGCCAGGGTACGGGGCCAACGTCCTGACTTTC.

This chain joins TRBV7-9 and TRBJ2-3, with 7 bases that match TRBD1. Germline values: CDR1 SEHNR, CDR2 FQNEAQ (reference sequence). V lost 5 bases to trimming and J lost 4 bases; unmatched junction nucleotides: 12. The CDR3 has 16 amino acids. The CDR3 DNA reads as TGTGCCAGCAGCCCCGGTCGGTCAGGGGGAGCAGATACGCAGTATTTT. Protein product: CASSPGRSGGADTQYF.

This clonotype has only a few counts. The V call is TRBV6-5, the J call TRBJ2-7; 8 bases map to TRBD2. Germline trimming cut 7 bases from V and 2 bases from J; bases unmatched to any gene: 4. This CDR3 region has 13 residues. CDR1 is MNHEY and CDR2 is SVGAGI in the germline V gene. In DNA form, the CDR3 reads TGTGCCAGCAAATTAGCGGGGACCTACGAGCAGTACTTC. Amino acids: CASKLAGTYEQYF.

The sample holds a few counts of this clonotype. The DNA for the CDR3 is TGTGCCAGCAGCCTGGGGGCTCCGAAGTCCGAGCAGTACTTC. It codes for CASSLGAPKSEQYF. The chain carries TRBV11-2 and TRBJ2-7; possibly TRBD1 for D (6 bases). The CDR3 covers 14 residues. Germline-derived CDR1 and CDR2 are SGHAT and FQNNGV. V lost 5 bases, J lost 6 bases, and 17 bases lay in between.

Many counts were recorded for this clonotype. The chain uses TRBV29-1 and TRBJ2-2; D is undetermined. The CDR3 consists of 11 residues. Germline V CDR1 and CDR2: SQVTM, ANQGSEA. V shed 5 bases and J shed 3 bases, with 4 bases lying between them. DNA of the CDR3: TGCAGCGTTAGGGACACCGGGGAGCTGTTTTTT. The encoded protein is CSVRDTGELFF.

The chain is built from TRBV4-2 and TRBJ1-5; possibly TRBD1 for D (5 bases). The CDR3 spans 15 residues. Germline values: CDR1 LGHNA, CDR2 YNFKEQ. V dropped 1 base and J dropped 5 bases, with 12 bases sitting between them. The CDR3 nucleotides read TGTGCCAGCAGCCAAGGTCCGACAGAATATCAGCCCCAGCATTTT. Translation gives CASSQGPTEYQPQHF.

V gene TRBV6-1 combines with J gene TRBJ1-1; no reliable D call. Trimming stripped 2 bases from V and 8 bases from J, with 12 bases between. Looked up from germline, CDR1 is MNHNS and CDR2 is SASEGT. This CDR3 contains 13 residues. This CDR3 reads CASSEPVTLEAFF. DNA of the CDR3: TGTGCCAGCAGTGAACCCGTGACATTAGAAGCTTTCTTT.

J is TRBJ1-1 and V is TRBV20-1; D remains ambiguous. CDR3 length: 12 residues. Per germline, CDR1 DFQATT and CDR2 SNEGSKA (reference sequence). V was cut by 4 bases and J by 3 bases, with 9 bases left in between. Here the CDR3 reads CSATGRDTEAFF. The CDR3 DNA reads TGCAGTGCTACCGGGAGGGACACTGAAGCTTTCTTT.

This clonotype was counted a few times. The chain combines TRBV5-5 with TRBJ2-1; unclear D gene. CDR1 is SGHKS, CDR2 YYEKEE, per germline (reference sequence). This CDR3 contains 16 residues. V was trimmed by 0 bases and J by 0 bases, leaving 10 bases between them. The CDR3 reads CASSLDPVSSYNEQFF. The DNA of the CDR3 is TGTGCCAGCAGCTTGGATCCAGTTAGCTCCTACAATGAGCAGTTCTTC. Supplemented by reference TRBV5-5 and TRBJ2-1, the full variable domain reads DAGVTQSPTHLIKTRGQQVTLRCSPISGHKSVSWYQQVLGQGPQFIFQYYEKEERGRGNFPDRFSARQFPNYSSELNVNALLLGDSALYLCASSLDPVSSYNEQFFGPGTRLTVL.

The chain combines TRBV4-3 with TRBJ2-1; weak D call: TRBD2 (6 bases). With 2 bases removed from V and 7 bases from J, the gap between germline ends came to 21 bases. The CDR3 covers 17 residues. Germline CDR1 and CDR2: LGHNA and YSLEER. As DNA, the CDR3 is TGCGCCAGCAGCCAACCTATAGGGACTTCCCCAGCTAATGAGCAGTTCTTC. Amino acid sequence: CASSQPIGTSPANEQFF.

For this clonotype: Being one base from a much bigger clone, this may be a read error. DNA of the CDR3: TGTACCAGCAGCTTAGGGCGGGAGTCGTACAATGAGCAGTTCTTC. Translating gives CTSSLGRESYNEQFF. The chain couples TRBV7-2 to TRBJ2-1; 7 bases map to TRBD2. Germline CDR1 reads SGHTA; CDR2 reads FQGNSA. The V gene end was trimmed by 1 base and the J gene end by 4 bases; junction bases not matched to a gene: 4. This CDR3 has 15 residues.

This clonotype was recorded a few times. V and J are TRBV12-5 and TRBJ2-4, with D tentatively TRBD1 (5 bases). With 1 base removed from V and 7 bases from J, the gap between germline ends came to 5 bases. The CDR3 is made up of 12 amino acids. Germline V gene sequence: CDR1 LGHNT, CDR2 FRNRAP. In DNA form, the CDR3 reads TGTGCTAGTGGTTTGGACAGGAACATTCAGTACTTC. It yields the protein CASGLDRNIQYF.

The CDR3 reads CASSPQSRRTEAFF. As DNA, the CDR3 is TGTGCCAGCAGCCCGCAATCGCGGCGTACTGAAGCTTTCTTT. The chain employs TRBV7-2 and TRBJ1-1; D is uncertain. The CDR3 extends over 14 amino acids. The V end lost 5 bases, the J end lost 5 bases, and 15 bases lay between the germline ends. Germline loops: CDR1 SGHTA, CDR2 FQGNSA.

This rearrangement joins TRBV19 to TRBJ1-2; TRBD1 matches at 10 bases. V shed 7 bases, J shed 4 bases, and the junction held 6 bases outside the gene matches. The germline V gene has CDR1 LNHDA and CDR2 SQIVND (reference sequence). CDR3 length equals 14 residues. CDR3: CASMGTGAFYGYTF. CDR3 DNA: TGTGCCAGTATGGGGACAGGGGCGTTCTATGGCTACACCTTC.

This clonotype was detected only a few times. The V gene is TRBV5-1, the J gene TRBJ1-2; weak D call: TRBD1 (5 bases). This CDR3 is built from 12 residues. CDR1 SGHRS and CDR2 YFSETQ come from the germline V gene. V was clipped by 3 bases and J by 7 bases, with 10 bases between them. The CDR3: CASSSDMLGYTF. The DNA of the CDR3 is TGCGCCAGCAGCTCGGACATGCTTGGCTACACCTTC.

This clonotype was picked up many times. The chain has TRBV4-2 and TRBJ1-5; D is undetermined. Trimming removed 0 bases at V and 3 bases at J, with 12 bases between. Germline assignment: CDR1 LGHNA and CDR2 YNFKEQ. The CDR3 is 16 amino acids. DNA of the CDR3: TGTGCCAGCAGCCAAGATTTAGGAGGGTACAATCAGCCCCAGCATTTT. This translates into CASSQDLGGYNQPQHF.

This clonotype was found a few times. The CDR3 spells CASSPPTGQGQYGYTF. The CDR3 bases are TGTGCCAGCTCACCACCCACAGGACAGGGACAGTATGGCTACACCTTC. V is TRBV18 and J is TRBJ1-2; 8 bases agree with TRBD1. The germline V gene encodes CDR1 KGHSH and CDR2 LQKENI. This CDR3 is built from 16 residues. V gave up 0 bases and J gave up 5 bases; unmatched junction bases: 8. The variable domain in full, completed from reference TRBV18 and TRBJ1-2, reads NAGVMQNPRHLVRRRGQEARLRCSPMKGHSHVYWYRQLPEEGLKFMVYLQKENIIDESGMPKERFSAEFPKEGPSILRIQQVVRGDSAAYFCASSPPTGQGQYGYTFGSGTRLTVV.